Included here is one TCR beta chain sequence, with context. This clonotype was found a few times. The antigen it binds to is not known. It has no much larger one-base neighbor in the sample; base qualities were not kept. Ophthalmopathy patients had moderately to severely active disease, Clinical Activity Score of at least 3, NOSPECS grade of at least 4, and duration under 3 months. Exclusion was applied to patients with uncontrolled infections, other autoimmune diseases, pregnancy or lactation. Diagnoses were established on the basis of clinical symptoms, serum thyroxine and TRAb, thyroid ultrasound, and orbital computed tomography. PBMCs were isolated from roughly 10 ml of fresh peripheral blood by Ficoll-Paque density gradient centrifugation. Trizol reagent was used to extract total RNA, and RNA quality was then checked on an Agilent 2100 Bioanalyzer. These data are taken from a study of T cells in Graves' hyperthyroidism and ophthalmopathy (dated by TCRdb to between 2018 and 2021). As for the study more broadly: Peripheral blood samples were taken at the time of initial diagnosis, prior to any treatment. TCR V-J signatures able to tell the groups apart were searched for in a discovery cohort of 100 patients, of whom roughly 42 had Graves' ophthalmopathy and roughly 57 had stable Graves' hyperthyroidism. An independent validation cohort of fewer than 20 hyperthyroidism patients and some 15 patients who later progressed to ophthalmopathy tested prospective prediction of ophthalmopathy. The 95 to 100 discovery patients were divided at random into training and test sets in a 7:3 ratio. Thyroid tissue and blood T-cell repertoires from six Graves' hyperthyroidism patients were also compared in the study. After blood sampling, hyperthyroidism patients were treated with methimazole at a starting dose of 30 mg daily, and ophthalmopathy patients were treated with high-dose intravenous methylprednisolone. TCR Vbeta CDR3 sequencing of fewer than 150 peripheral blood samples (over 40 ophthalmopathy, roughly 72 hyperthyroidism and some 17 progressor patients) is reported in the paper. The investigation overall reported the following: In validation, the model predicted progression to ophthalmopathy a median of around 6.5 months before onset, with about 70% sensitivity and nearly 75% specificity. Sample size was not statistically predetermined, and investigators were not blinded to group allocation. Most expanded thyroid clonotypes (frequency above 0.001) were also detected in blood, suggesting blood repertoires may reflect thyroid immune responses. A model built on a 13 V-J signature distinguished ophthalmopathy from stable hyperthyroidism, reaching roughly 88% sensitivity and 81.08% specificity in cross-validation and 80%/75% in testing.

The TCR beta CDR3 regions were amplified from RNA transcripts. A first-round RT-PCR of the TCR CDR3 used the HTBI primer set with the Qiagen OneStep RT-PCR kit. The libraries were constructed in a second round of multiplex PCR and then size-selected and purified. The libraries were sequenced on an Illumina HiSeq2000 using paired-end 100 bp reads. The study's processing was this. SOAPnuke was used to process the raw data, with reads discarded if the reads contained adapters or uncalled bases, had a mean Phred below 15, or lacked an exact constant-primer or identifier match. COPE v1.2.5 was used to merge the high-quality paired reads, and each unique nucleotide sequence was defined as a clonotype. MiTCR v1.1 was used to align the clonotypes against IMGT TRBV, TRBD and TRBJ reference segments. The analysis was restricted to V-J combinations with a frequency above 0.0001, which together covered 99% to 99.2% of the repertoires. The TCS score was defined as the ratio of F50 (clonal expansion) to E x V (chaos), calculated using BLOSUM62-based TCRdist between CDR3 peptides within each V-J. Welch's t-statistics and random forest reduced approximately 520 V-J features to 13, which were used in a naive Bayes classifier (R e1071). TCRdb trimmed the raw reads at Q25, called clones with MiXCR and kept productive beta chains. Rows with one shared CDR3 protein collapse into an entry with the most common genes and DNA. These V and J calls are TCRdb output, not the study's own analysis. In this sample the table shows 640,000 or so distinct CDR3 sequences, approximately 15% of which occur a single time. The top ten constitute roughly 6.9% of the sample.

The specimen was blood. The sequence came from a young woman with Graves' ophthalmopathy.

CDR3 sequence: CASSPTRGAHSYNEQFF. The DNA is TGTGCCAGCAGCCCAACGCGAGGGGCCCACTCCTACAATGAGCAGTTCTTC. Rearrangement joined TRBV6-1 to TRBJ2-1; the D segment is perhaps TRBD1 or TRBD2, each sharing 5 matched bases. The CDR3 holds 17 amino acids from the cysteine to the phenylalanine. Only the CDR3 region is kept as DNA, spanning 51 bases read in frame from base 1. The germline V gene sets CDR1 to MNHNS and CDR2 to SASEGT. The junction shows trimming of 6 bases on V and 0 bases on J, plus 18 bases between the germline ends.